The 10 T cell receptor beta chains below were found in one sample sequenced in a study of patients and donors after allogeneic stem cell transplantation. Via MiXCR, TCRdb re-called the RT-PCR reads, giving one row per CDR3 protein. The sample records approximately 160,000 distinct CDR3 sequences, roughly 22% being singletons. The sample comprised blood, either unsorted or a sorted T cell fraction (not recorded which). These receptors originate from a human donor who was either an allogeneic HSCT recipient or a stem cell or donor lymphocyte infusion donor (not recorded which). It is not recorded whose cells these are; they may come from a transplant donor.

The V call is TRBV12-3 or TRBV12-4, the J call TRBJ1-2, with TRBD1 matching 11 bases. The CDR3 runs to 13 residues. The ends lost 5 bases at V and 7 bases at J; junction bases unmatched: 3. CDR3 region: CASSPDRGPGYTF. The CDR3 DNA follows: TGTGCCAGCAGTCCGGACAGGGGGCCTGGCTACACCTTC.

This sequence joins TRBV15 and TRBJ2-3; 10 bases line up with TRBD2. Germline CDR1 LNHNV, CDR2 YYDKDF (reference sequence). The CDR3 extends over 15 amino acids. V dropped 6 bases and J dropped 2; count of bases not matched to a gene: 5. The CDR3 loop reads CATSTTSGTTDTQYF. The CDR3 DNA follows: TGTGCCACCAGTACTACTAGCGGGACCACAGATACGCAGTATTTT.

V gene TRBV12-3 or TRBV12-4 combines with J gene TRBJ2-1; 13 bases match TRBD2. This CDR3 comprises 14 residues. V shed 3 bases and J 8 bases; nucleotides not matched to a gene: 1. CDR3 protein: CASSFGTSGDEQFF. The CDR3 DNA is TGTGCCAGCAGTTTCGGGACTAGCGGGGATGAGCAGTTCTTC.

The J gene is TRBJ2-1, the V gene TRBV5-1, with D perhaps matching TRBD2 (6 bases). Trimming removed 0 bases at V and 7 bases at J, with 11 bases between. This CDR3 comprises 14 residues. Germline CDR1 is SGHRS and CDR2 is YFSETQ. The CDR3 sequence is CASSLVASENEQFF. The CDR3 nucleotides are TGCGCCAGCAGCTTGGTGGCTAGCGAGAATGAGCAGTTCTTC.

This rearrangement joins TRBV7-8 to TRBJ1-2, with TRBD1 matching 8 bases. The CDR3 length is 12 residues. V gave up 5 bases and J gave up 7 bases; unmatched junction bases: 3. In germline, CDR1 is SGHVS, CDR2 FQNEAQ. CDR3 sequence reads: CASSGTGGGYTF. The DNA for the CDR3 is TGTGCCAGCAGCGGAACAGGGGGTGGCTACACCTTC.

The CDR3 sequence: CASKRTANEQFF. The CDR3 region has the DNA TGTGCCAGCAAACGGACTGCCAATGAGCAGTTCTTC. This rearrangement joins TRBV12-3 or TRBV12-4 to TRBJ2-1, with a possible D match to TRBD2 (5 bases). This CDR3 contains 12 residues. Trimming removed 7 bases at V and 6 bases at J, with 10 bases between.

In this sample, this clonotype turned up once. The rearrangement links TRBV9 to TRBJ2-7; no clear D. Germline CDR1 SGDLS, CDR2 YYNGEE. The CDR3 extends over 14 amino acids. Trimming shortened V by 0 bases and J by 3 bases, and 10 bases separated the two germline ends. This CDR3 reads CASSVEPHGYEQYF. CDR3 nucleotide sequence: TGTGCCAGCAGCGTAGAACCCCATGGCTACGAGCAGTACTTC.

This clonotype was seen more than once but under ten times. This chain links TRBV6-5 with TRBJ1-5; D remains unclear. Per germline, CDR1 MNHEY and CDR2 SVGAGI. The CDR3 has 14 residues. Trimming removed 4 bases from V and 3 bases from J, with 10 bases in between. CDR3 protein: CASSSGRANQPQHF. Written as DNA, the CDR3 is TGTGCCAGCAGTTCCGGACGGGCCAATCAGCCCCAGCATTTT.

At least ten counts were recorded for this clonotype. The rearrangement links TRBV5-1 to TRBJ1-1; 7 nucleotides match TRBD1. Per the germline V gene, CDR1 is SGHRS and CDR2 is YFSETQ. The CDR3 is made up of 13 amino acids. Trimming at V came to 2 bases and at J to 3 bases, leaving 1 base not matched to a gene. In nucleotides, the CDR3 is TGCGCCAGCAGCTTCACAGGGGACACTGAAGCTTTCTTT. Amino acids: CASSFTGDTEAFF.

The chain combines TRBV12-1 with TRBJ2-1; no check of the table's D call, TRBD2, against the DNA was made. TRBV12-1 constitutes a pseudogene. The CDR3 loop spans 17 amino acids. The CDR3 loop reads CASSFPVPRTSGNEQFF. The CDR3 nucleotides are TGTGCCAGCAGCTTTCCAGTTCCTAGGACTAGCGGCAATGAGCAGTTCTTC.